Listed below are T cell receptor beta chains from one sample, sequenced in a study of memory CD4+ T cells and cytomegalovirus serostatus. The protocol was immunoSEQ multiplex PCR, while the TCRdb copy is restricted to in-frame clones and leaves out a portion. The sample holds 70,000 to 90,000 clones; roughly 78% are singletons and the top ten take roughly 2.6%. The sample consisted of memory CD4+ T cells from blood. These receptors originate from an adult in good health and CMV-seropositive. Each CDR3 is given with its conserved first and last residue. A D gene is named only where the DNA matches it firmly. The size of a clone is reported for some rows only, either as once, few or many, or as a class for expanded clones.

cdr3_length	j_call	clone_size	d_call	v_call	cdr3_aa	cdr3_nt
14	TRBJ2-2	.	.	TRBV18	CASSPTTGIGELFF	TGTGCCAGCTCGCCCACTACAGGGATCGGGGAGCTGTTTTTT
14	TRBJ2-5	.	TRBD2	TRBV5-4	CASRLGGGRETQYF	TGTGCCAGCAGACTCGGGGGGGGGAGAGAGACCCAGTACTTC
14	TRBJ1-3	few	.	TRBV28	CASSFSRVGNTIYF	TGTGCCAGCAGTTTTTCCCGAGTCGGAAACACCATATATTTT
12	TRBJ2-5	.	.	TRBV30	CAWSVQAKTQYF	TGTGCCTGGAGTGTACAAGCGAAGACCCAGTACTTC
14	TRBJ2-1	.	TRBD1	TRBV19	CASSIGDRYNEQFF	TGTGCCAGTAGTATTGGGGACAGGTACAATGAGCAGTTCTTC
13	TRBJ1-6	.	.	TRBV7-2	CASGQPGTPPLHF	TGTGCCAGCGGGCAACCCGGGACGCCACCCCTCCACTTT
14	TRBJ2-5	.	.	TRBV11-3	CASSPDLGAETQYF	TGTGCCAGCAGCCCAGATTTGGGGGCAGAGACCCAGTACTTC
15	TRBJ2-6	.	.	TRBV7-7	CASSLETGGANVLTF	TGTGCTAGCAGCTTAGAAACGGGAGGGGCCAACGTCCTGACTTTC
14	TRBJ2-5	.	.	TRBV6-4	CASGGPGRGETQYF	TGTGCCAGCGGGGGTCCCGGGAGAGGAGAGACCCAGTACTTC
12	TRBJ1-1	.	.	TRBV6-6	CASSSQNTEAFF	TGTGCCAGCAGCTCGCAGAACACTGAAGCTTTCTTT
16	TRBJ2-1	.	TRBD2	TRBV13	CASSSPSGGVNNEQFF	TGTGCCAGCAGCTCACCTAGCGGGGGGGTAAACAATGAGCAGTTCTTC
14	TRBJ2-3	many	.	TRBV9	CASSYTTSTDTQYF	TGTGCCAGCAGCTATACGACTAGCACAGATACGCAGTATTTT
19	TRBJ2-3	.	.	TRBV11-2	CASSVTNSRLGRSTDTQYF	TGTGCCAGCAGCGTCACCAACTCCAGGTTGGGGAGGAGCACAGATACGCAGTATTTT
14	TRBJ1-4	.	.	TRBV2	CASSIQQRVGKLFF	TGTGCCAGCAGTATACAACAGCGGGTGGGAAAACTGTTTTTT
18	TRBJ1-6	.	.	TRBV2	CASSEVVESGSYNSPLHF	TGTGCCAGCAGTGAAGTTGTGGAATCGGGCTCCTATAATTCACCCCTCCACTTT
15	TRBJ1-4	once	TRBD1	TRBV7-2	CASSLMTGGSEKLFF	TGTGCCAGCAGCTTAATGACAGGGGGTAGTGAAAAACTGTTTTTT
14	TRBJ1-5	.	.	TRBV23-1	CASSRDLRDQPQHF	TGCGCCAGCAGCCGGGACCTAAGAGATCAGCCCCAGCATTTT
14	TRBJ1-4	.	.	TRBV6-1	CASSPETVIEKLFF	TGTGCCAGCAGCCCCGAGACGGTGATTGAAAAACTGTTTTTT
14	TRBJ1-1	.	.	TRBV18	CASSSEQRNTEAFF	TGTGCCAGCTCATCCGAACAGAGAAACACTGAAGCTTTCTTT
14	TRBJ2-3	.	TRBD1	TRBV2	CATRRDRALNTQYF	TGTGCCACGCGCCGGGACAGGGCCCTCAATACGCAGTATTTT
16	TRBJ2-2	.	.	TRBV2	CASNLGLYSNTGELFF	TGTGCCAGCAACCTAGGACTGTACTCGAACACCGGGGAGCTGTTTTTT
12	TRBJ1-5	few	.	TRBV6-5	CASSGGSGPQHF	TGTGCCAGCAGTGGGGGTAGCGGGCCCCAGCATTTT
15	TRBJ2-5	few	.	TRBV10-3	CAISELPGVGETQYF	TGTGCCATCAGTGAGCTGCCGGGGGTGGGAGAGACCCAGTACTTC
14	TRBJ2-2	.	.	TRBV30	CAWTGTFKAGELFF	TGTGCCTGGACAGGGACATTTAAGGCCGGGGAGCTGTTTTTT
15	TRBJ1-4	.	TRBD1	TRBV6-1	CASTVGTAVNEKLFF	TGTGCCAGCACCGTGGGGACAGCAGTCAATGAAAAACTGTTTTTT
17	TRBJ2-6	.	.	TRBV7-2	CASSLAAGSSGANVLTF	TGTGCCAGCAGCTTAGCGGCGGGAAGCTCTGGGGCCAACGTCCTGACTTTC
13	TRBJ2-5	.	.	TRBV9	CASSEAGQETQYF	TGTGCCAGCAGCGAGGCAGGGCAAGAGACCCAGTACTTC
14	TRBJ1-2	.	.	TRBV27	CASSSPAASYGYTF	TGTGCCAGCAGCTCCCCCGCAGCCAGCTATGGCTACACCTTC
15	TRBJ2-3	.	TRBD2	TRBV13	CASSLAGGHTDTQYF	TGTGCCAGCAGCTTAGCGGGGGGGCACACAGATACGCAGTATTTT
14	TRBJ1-2	few	.	TRBV5-4	CASSLAGGGHGYTF	TGTGCCAGCAGCTTGGCAGGAGGGGGTCATGGCTACACCTTC
17	TRBJ2-2	.	TRBD2	TRBV15	CATSRLAGPRDTGELFF	TGTGCCACCAGCAGGTTAGCGGGTCCGAGGGACACCGGGGAGCTGTTTTTT
14	TRBJ1-2	.	.	TRBV7-9	CASSRWDTNYGYTF	TGTGCCAGCAGCCGATGGGACACTAACTATGGCTACACCTTC
16	TRBJ2-5	.	.	TRBV11-2	CASSLGIAGYQETQYF	TGTGCCAGCAGCTTAGGAATCGCGGGATACCAAGAGACCCAGTACTTC
13	TRBJ2-7	.	.	TRBV19	CASSMQIVGEQYF	TGTGCCAGTAGTATGCAGATAGTTGGCGAGCAGTACTTC
14	TRBJ2-1	.	TRBD2	TRBV7-2	CASVRAGTYNEQFF	TGTGCCAGCGTCCGAGCGGGGACGTACAATGAGCAGTTCTTC
14	TRBJ1-3	.	.	TRBV2	CASSGQVSGNTIYF	TGTGCCAGCAGTGGACAGGTTTCTGGAAACACCATATATTTT
16	TRBJ2-1	.	.	TRBV5-4	CASSGGGQSSYNEQFF	TGTGCCAGCAGCGGCGGAGGGCAGAGCTCCTACAATGAGCAGTTCTTC
15	TRBJ2-7	.	.	TRBV13	CASSLINGPTYEQYF	TGTGCCAGCAGCTTAATAAACGGACCCACCTACGAGCAGTACTTC
14	TRBJ2-3	.	.	TRBV19	CASSMGPGKDTQYF	TGTGCCAGTAGTATGGGACCGGGCAAAGATACGCAGTATTTT
15	TRBJ1-2	.	.	TRBV27	CASSFVNRRYQGYTF	TGTGCCAGCAGTTTCGTAAACAGGCGATATCAAGGCTACACCTTC
15	TRBJ2-1	.	.	TRBV4-3	CASSQESNRRGEQFF	TGCGCCAGCAGCCAAGAGTCTAACAGGCGTGGTGAGCAGTTCTTC
16	TRBJ2-2	.	TRBD1	TRBV18	CASSPKGQGSTGELFF	TGTGCCAGCTCACCAAAAGGACAGGGTTCCACCGGGGAGCTGTTTTTT
14	TRBJ1-4	.	.	TRBV5-1	CASSLVRGGEKLFF	TGCGCCAGCAGCTTGGTTCGGGGCGGTGAAAAACTGTTTTTT
13	TRBJ1-5	.	.	TRBV2	CASSDASRVYQHF	TGTGCCAGCAGTGATGCAAGCCGAGTATATCAGCATTTT
12	TRBJ2-1	.	.	TRBV5-4	CASSLPTAEQFF	TGTGCCAGCAGCTTACCGACAGCTGAGCAGTTCTTC
14	TRBJ1-2	.	.	TRBV11-2	CASSLAGDRYGYTF	TGTGCCAGCAGCTTAGCAGGGGACCGATATGGCTACACCTTC
10	TRBJ2-5	once	.	TRBV20-1	CSARVETQYF	TGCAGTGCTAGAGTGGAGACCCAGTACTTC
14	TRBJ2-7	.	.	TRBV7-9	CASSLAGFSYEQYF	TGTGCCAGCAGCTTAGCGGGTTTCTCCTACGAGCAGTACTTC
14	TRBJ2-5	.	.	TRBV19	CASSDPGYLETQYF	TGTGCCAGTAGTGACCCGGGATATCTAGAGACCCAGTACTTC
14	TRBJ2-5	.	TRBD1	TRBV5-1	CASSLVQGQETQYF	TGCGCCAGCAGCTTGGTACAGGGGCAAGAGACCCAGTACTTC
17	TRBJ2-3	few	.	TRBV5-5	CASSSVGGAPSTDTQYF	TGTGCCAGCAGCTCCGTCGGTGGGGCGCCGAGCACAGATACGCAGTATTTT